This record concerns one T cell receptor beta chain sequence. Its cognate antigen is unknown. This sample is drawn from a study of T cell repertoires in ileal Crohn's disease. Study as a whole: About half of patients got postoperative therapy: around ten thiopurines, approximately 18 anti-TNF. Points from the study as a whole: Mucosal expansions were suggested to be mainly CD8 T cells.

Lamina propria lymphocytes from surgical specimens were isolated on a density gradient before sorting. This table comes from immunoSEQ multiplex PCR, and its TCRdb copy is limited to in-frame clones, with some not included. The sample lists 200 to 250 clones, more than 98% seen once, with around 3.7% in the top ten. Trimming left V 0 bases short and J 0 bases short, with 15 bases between. This CDR3 comprises 18 residues. The germline V gene has CDR1 ENHRY and CDR2 SYGVKD. Sequencing was carried out using CD4+ T cells sorted from the ileum. The chain has TRBV10-3 and TRBJ2-1, with a weak D call TRBD2 (6 bases). The receptor's source is an adult with Crohn's disease. The CDR3 loop reads CAISESGGAVSSYNEQFF. Written as DNA, the CDR3 is TGTGCCATCAGTGAGTCGGGCGGGGCCGTGAGCTCCTACAATGAGCAGTTCTTC.